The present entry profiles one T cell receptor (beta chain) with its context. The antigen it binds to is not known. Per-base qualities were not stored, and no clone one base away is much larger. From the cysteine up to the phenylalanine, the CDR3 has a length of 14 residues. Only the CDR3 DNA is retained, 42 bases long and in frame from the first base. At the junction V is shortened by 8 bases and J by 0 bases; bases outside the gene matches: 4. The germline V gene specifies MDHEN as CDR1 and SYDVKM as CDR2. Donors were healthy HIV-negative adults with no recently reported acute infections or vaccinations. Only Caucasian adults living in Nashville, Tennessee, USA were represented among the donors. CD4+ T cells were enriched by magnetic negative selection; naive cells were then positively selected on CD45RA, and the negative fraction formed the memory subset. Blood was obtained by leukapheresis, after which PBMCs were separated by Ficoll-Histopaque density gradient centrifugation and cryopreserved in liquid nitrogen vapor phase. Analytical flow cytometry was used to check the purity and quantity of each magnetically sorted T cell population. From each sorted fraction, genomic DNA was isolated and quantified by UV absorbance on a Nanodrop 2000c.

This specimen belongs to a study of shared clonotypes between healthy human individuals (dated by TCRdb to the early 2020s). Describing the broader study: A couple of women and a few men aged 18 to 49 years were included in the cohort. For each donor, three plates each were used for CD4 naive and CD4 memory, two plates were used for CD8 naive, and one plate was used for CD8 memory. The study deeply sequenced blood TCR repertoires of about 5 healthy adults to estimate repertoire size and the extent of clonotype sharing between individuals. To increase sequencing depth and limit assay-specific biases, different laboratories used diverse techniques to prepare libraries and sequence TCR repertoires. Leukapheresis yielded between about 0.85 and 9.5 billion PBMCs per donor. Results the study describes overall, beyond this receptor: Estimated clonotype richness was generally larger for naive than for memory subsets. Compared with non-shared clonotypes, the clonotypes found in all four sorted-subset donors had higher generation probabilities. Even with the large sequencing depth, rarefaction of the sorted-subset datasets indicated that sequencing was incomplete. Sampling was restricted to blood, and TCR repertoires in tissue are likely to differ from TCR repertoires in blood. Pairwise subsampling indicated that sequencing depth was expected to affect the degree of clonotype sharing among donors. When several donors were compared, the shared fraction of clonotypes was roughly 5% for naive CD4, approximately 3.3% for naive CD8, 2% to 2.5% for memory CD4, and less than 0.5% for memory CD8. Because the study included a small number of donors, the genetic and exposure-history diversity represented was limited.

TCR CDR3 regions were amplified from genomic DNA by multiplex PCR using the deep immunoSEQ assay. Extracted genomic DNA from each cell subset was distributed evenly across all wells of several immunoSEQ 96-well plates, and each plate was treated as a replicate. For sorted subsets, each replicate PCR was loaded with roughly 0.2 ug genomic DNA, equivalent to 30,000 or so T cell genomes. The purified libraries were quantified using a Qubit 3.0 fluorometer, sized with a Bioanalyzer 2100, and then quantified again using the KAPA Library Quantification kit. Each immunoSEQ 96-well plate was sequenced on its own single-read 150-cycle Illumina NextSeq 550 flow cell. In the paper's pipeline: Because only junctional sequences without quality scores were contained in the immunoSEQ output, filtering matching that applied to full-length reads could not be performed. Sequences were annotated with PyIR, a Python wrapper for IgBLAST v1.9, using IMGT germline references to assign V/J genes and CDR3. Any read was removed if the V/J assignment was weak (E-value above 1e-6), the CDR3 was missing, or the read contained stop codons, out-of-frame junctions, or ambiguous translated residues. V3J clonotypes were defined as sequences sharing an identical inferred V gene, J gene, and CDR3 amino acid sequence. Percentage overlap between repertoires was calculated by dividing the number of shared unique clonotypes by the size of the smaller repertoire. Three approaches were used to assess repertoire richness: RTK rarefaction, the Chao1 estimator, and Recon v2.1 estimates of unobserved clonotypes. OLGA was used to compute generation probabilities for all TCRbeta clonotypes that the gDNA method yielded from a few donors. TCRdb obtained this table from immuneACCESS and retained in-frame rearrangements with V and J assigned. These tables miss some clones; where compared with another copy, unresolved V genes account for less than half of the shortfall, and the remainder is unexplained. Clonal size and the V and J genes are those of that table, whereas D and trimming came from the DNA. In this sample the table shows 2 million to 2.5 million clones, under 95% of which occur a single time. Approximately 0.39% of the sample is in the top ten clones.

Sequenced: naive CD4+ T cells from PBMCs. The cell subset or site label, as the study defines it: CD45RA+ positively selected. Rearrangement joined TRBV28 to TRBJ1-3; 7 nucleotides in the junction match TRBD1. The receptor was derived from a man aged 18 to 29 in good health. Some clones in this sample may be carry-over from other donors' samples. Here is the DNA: TGTGCCAGCGTAAACAGGGGCTCTGGAAACACCATATATTTT. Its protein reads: CASVNRGSGNTIYF. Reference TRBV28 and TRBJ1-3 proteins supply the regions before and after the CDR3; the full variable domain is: DVKVTQSSRYLVKRTGEKVFLECVQDMDHENMFWYRQDPGLGLRLIYFSYDVKMKEKGDIPEGYSVSREKKERFSLILESASTNQTSMYLCASVNRGSGNTIYFGEGSWLTVV.